These 2 T cell receptor beta chains were all obtained from the same sample, sequenced in a study of blood T cell repertoires in COVID-19. The repertoire was sequenced with immunoSEQ multiplex PCR; TCRdb's copy has only in-frame clones and lacks some. The table records 150,000 to 200,000 clones, 82% of them present only once. The sample was peripheral blood. Receptor source: a woman aged 40 to 49 with COVID-19, enrolled during active disease.

The CDR3 spells CASSAGGYEQYF. The CDR3 bases are TGTGCCAGCAGTGCGGGAGGCTACGAGCAGTACTTC. This chain links TRBV2 with TRBJ2-7; 7 positions agree with TRBD2. The CDR3 is 12 residues long. The V and J ends lost 4 bases and 3 bases, in that order; junction bases with no gene match: 0. From germline, CDR1 is SNHLY and CDR2 FYNNEI.

The chain is built from TRBV19 and TRBJ2-5; a possible D gene is TRBD1 (5 bases). V dropped 5 bases and J dropped 4 bases, with 11 bases sitting between them. The length of the CDR3 is 13 residues. Germline values: CDR1 LNHDA, CDR2 SQIVND (reference sequence). CDR3 sequence reads: CASSPGLGETQYF. DNA for the CDR3: TGTGCCAGTAGTCCAGGGCTCGGAGAGACCCAGTACTTC.